The rows below give T cell receptor beta chains drawn from one sample of a study of cytomegalovirus exposure and HLA in healthy donors. TCRdb keeps only in-frame clones here, not all; method: immunoSEQ multiplex PCR. The table lists 130,000 or so clones, roughly 80% of them singletons. The sequencing input was PBMCs. The origin of the receptors is a woman in her forties or fifties in good health and CMV-seropositive. Both conserved end residues are part of each CDR3. A D gene is named only where the DNA matches it firmly. Clone size appears in some rows only: once, few, many, or a class for an expanded clone.

j_gene,len,abundance,v_gene,d_gene,CDR3nt,CDR3aa
TRBJ2-1,13,NA,TRBV5-1,NA,TGCGCCAGCAGCTTCGATACAGGGACTGAGCAGTTCTTC,CASSFDTGTEQFF
TRBJ2-7,17,NA,TRBV6-1,TRBD2,TGTGCCAGCAGTGGGGGATTAGGGACTAGCGGGGGCTACGAGCAGTACTTC,CASSGGLGTSGGYEQYF
TRBJ1-5,16,NA,TRBV30,NA,TGTGCCTGGAGTGTACCCAGGGGCCCGAGCAATCAGCCCCAGCATTTT,CAWSVPRGPSNQPQHF
TRBJ1-1,15,NA,TRBV7-8,NA,TGTGCCAGCAGCTTAGTAAGCTTACAGGGCGCTGAAGCTTTCTTT,CASSLVSLQGAEAFF
TRBJ2-3,17,NA,TRBV7-6,NA,TGTGCCAGCAGCTTATATTCAGCGGCCGGGTTTACAGATACGCAGTATTTT,CASSLYSAAGFTDTQYF
TRBJ1-5,14,few,TRBV2,NA,TGTGCCAGCAGTGGCGGGGCGAGCAATCAGCCCCAGCATTTT,CASSGGASNQPQHF
TRBJ2-3,14,NA,TRBV7-3,NA,TGTGCCAGCAGCTTAATGGGTGGAGCAGATACGCAGTATTTT,CASSLMGGADTQYF
TRBJ2-3,16,once,TRBV4-2,NA,TGTGCCAGCAGCCAAGCCCCAAAGAGCCTAACAGATACGCAGTATTTT,CASSQAPKSLTDTQYF
TRBJ2-2,14,once,TRBV18,NA,TGTGCCAGCTCACCAGGGCCGAACACCGGGGAGCTGTTTTTT,CASSPGPNTGELFF
TRBJ2-6,17,once,TRBV5-4,TRBD2,TGTGCCAGCAGCCCTGGGGGGGGTGCTACTGGGGCCAACGTCCTGACTTTC,CASSPGGGATGANVLTF
TRBJ1-1,15,few,TRBV2,NA,TGTGCCAGCACTCCGGTTCCCGGGTTGGCCACTGAAGCTTTCTTT,CASTPVPGLATEAFF
TRBJ2-7,19,once,TRBV23-1,TRBD1,TGCGCCAGCAGTCAGGAACCCTCAATCCTCGGACAGGGGGGATGCGAGCAGTACTTC,CASSQEPSILGQGGCEQYF
TRBJ1-1,16,once,TRBV28,TRBD1,TGTGCCAGCAGTTTATACAGGGGGCTCGGGAACACTGAAGCTTTCTTT,CASSLYRGLGNTEAFF
TRBJ1-1,15,NA,TRBV19,NA,TGTGCCAGTAGTATAACGGGGGGCGTGTATGCTGAAGCTTTCTTT,CASSITGGVYAEAFF
TRBJ1-2,13,NA,TRBV2,TRBD1,TGTGCCAGCAGTACGACAGGGGAGGAAGGCTACACCTTC,CASSTTGEEGYTF
TRBJ2-1,15,once,TRBV29-1,NA,TGCAGCGCTGGTAGCGGACCTAGCTCCTACAATGAGCAGTTCTTC,CSAGSGPSSYNEQFF
TRBJ2-3,16,NA,TRBV9,TRBD1,TGTGCCAGCAGCGTCGGGACAGCTCCTTCCACAGATACGCAGTATTTT,CASSVGTAPSTDTQYF
TRBJ1-6,15,NA,TRBV9,NA,TGTGCCAGCAGCGTAGCTATACAGTCCGGTTCACCCCTCCACTTT,CASSVAIQSGSPLHF
TRBJ1-2,15,few,TRBV4-3,NA,TGCGCCAGCAGCAACCGGGTAGGGCGGGACTATGGCTACACCTTC,CASSNRVGRDYGYTF
TRBJ1-5,13,once,TRBV7-8,TRBD1,TGTGCCAGCAGCCCAGACAGGGAGCAGCCCCAGCATTTT,CASSPDREQPQHF
TRBJ2-2,15,NA,TRBV7-6,TRBD1,TGTGCCAGCAGCTTACAGGGGGCGAGTACCGGGGAGCTGTTTTTT,CASSLQGASTGELFF
TRBJ1-2,14,few,TRBV19,NA,TGTGCCAGTAGTATAGTTCTCGGTTTACGGGGCTACACCTTC,CASSIVLGLRGYTF
TRBJ2-7,13,NA,TRBV6-5,NA,TGTGCCAGCGGGGCCCGAAGCTCCTACGAGCAGTACTTC,CASGARSSYEQYF
TRBJ1-4,16,NA,TRBV28,NA,TGTGCCAGCAGTTCCCCTTTTTGGGGAGGTCGCGAAAAACTGTTTTTT,CASSSPFWGGREKLFF
TRBJ1-1,14,NA,TRBV11-2,NA,TGTGCCAGCAGCTCGGGACAACGGGGCACTGAAGCTTTCTTT,CASSSGQRGTEAFF
TRBJ2-1,15,NA,TRBV5-1,NA,TGCGCCAGCAGCTTACGGGGGGCCGGATACAATGAGCAGTTCTTC,CASSLRGAGYNEQFF
TRBJ1-5,15,once,TRBV6-4,NA,TGTGCCAGCTCCCGGGAGGCGGGGAGCAATCAGCCCCAGCATTTT,CASSREAGSNQPQHF
TRBJ1-2,16,NA,TRBV4-3,NA,TGCGCCAGCAGCCAAGAAATGGGCAGGGCGGCGAGTGGCTACACCTTC,CASSQEMGRAASGYTF
TRBJ1-2,17,NA,TRBV4-1,NA,TGCGCCAGCAGCCAAGGTCGGTACAGGGACCCAAACTATGGCTACACCTTC,CASSQGRYRDPNYGYTF
TRBJ1-2,12,once,TRBV18,TRBD1,TGTGCCAGTTCTACAGGGGGGTATGGCTACACCTTC,CASSTGGYGYTF
TRBJ2-3,13,NA,TRBV7-8,NA,TGTGCCAGCAGCTCCTACAGGGTTCTCACGCAGTATTTT,CASSSYRVLTQYF
TRBJ1-2,14,NA,TRBV2,TRBD1,TGTGCCAGCAGTGAGGGCAGGGGGCGATTTGGCTACACCTTC,CASSEGRGRFGYTF
TRBJ1-2,12,NA,TRBV6-5,NA,TGTGCCAGCAGCTTGACAGACTATGGCTACACCTTC,CASSLTDYGYTF
TRBJ2-1,13,NA,TRBV29-1,TRBD2,TGCAGCGCCCTAGCGGGACACTACAATGAGCAGTTCTTC,CSALAGHYNEQFF
TRBJ2-3,17,NA,TRBV4-2,TRBD2,TGTGCCAGCAGCCAAGATGGTGGCGGGAGTGTCCTCGTTACGCAGTATTTT,CASSQDGGGSVLVTQYF
TRBJ2-7,13,NA,TRBV6-5,NA,TGTGCCAGCAGAGAAGGGGGATCCTACGAGCAGTACTTC,CASREGGSYEQYF
TRBJ1-1,13,NA,TRBV7-9,NA,TGTGCCAGCAGCTTGTATAATCCCACTGAAGCTTTCTTT,CASSLYNPTEAFF
TRBJ2-7,13,NA,TRBV28,TRBD2,TGTGCCAGCAGTTTAGCTAGCGGATACGAGCAGTACTTC,CASSLASGYEQYF
TRBJ1-2,14,NA,TRBV5-4,NA,TGTGCCAGCAGCTTGGGCCGGGGGGTTAGTGGCTACACCTTC,CASSLGRGVSGYTF
TRBJ2-7,14,once,TRBV4-1,TRBD1,TGCGCCAGCAGCCAAACGGGACAGGGCTACGAGCAGTACTTC,CASSQTGQGYEQYF
TRBJ2-2,13,NA,TRBV13,NA,TGTGCCAGCAGCCTACGAGGTACCGGGGAGCTGTTTTTT,CASSLRGTGELFF
TRBJ1-4,17,few,TRBV18,NA,TGTGCCAGCTCACCACGGGGAGTGGGCTCTAGAAATGAAAAACTGTTTTTT,CASSPRGVGSRNEKLFF
TRBJ1-2,12,NA,TRBV19,NA,TGTGCCAGTAGTTTTACAGACTATGGCTACACCTTC,CASSFTDYGYTF
TRBJ2-3,13,NA,TRBV7-2,NA,TGTGCCAGCGGGGCAGGGCGGTCAGATACGCAGTATTTT,CASGAGRSDTQYF
TRBJ2-1,19,NA,TRBV19,TRBD2,TGTGCCAGTAGTATACGGGCTAGCGGGAGGGCCCTTCTCTACAATGAGCAGTTCTTC,CASSIRASGRALLYNEQFF
TRBJ2-3,15,NA,TRBV30,TRBD2,TGTGCCTGGAGTGTATACGGGGGGGCCCCAGATACGCAGTATTTT,CAWSVYGGAPDTQYF
TRBJ2-7,16,NA,TRBV28,TRBD2,TGTGCCAGCAGCCCTCCGGGACTAGCGGCTTCCTACGAGCAGTACTTC,CASSPPGLAASYEQYF
TRBJ1-6,15,NA,TRBV9,NA,TGTGCCAGCAGCGTTTCGGGGTTTAGAAATTCACCCCTCCACTTT,CASSVSGFRNSPLHF
TRBJ2-1,15,NA,TRBV7-9,TRBD1,TGTGCCAGCAGCTTCCCGGGACAGGGCCGGAGTGAGCAGTTCTTC,CASSFPGQGRSEQFF
TRBJ2-5,13,NA,TRBV29-1,TRBD2,TGCAGCGTGACCGGGACTACCCAAGAGACCCAGTACTTC,CSVTGTTQETQYF
TRBJ1-5,14,NA,TRBV6-1,NA,TGTGCCATCAGTGATATAGAGGACAATCAGCCCCAGCATTTT,CAISDIEDNQPQHF
TRBJ2-5,15,NA,TRBV5-1,NA,TGCGCCAGCAGCTTGTTAACAGGCCAGATGGGGACCCAGTACTTC,CASSLLTGQMGTQYF
TRBJ2-2,17,NA,TRBV28,TRBD2,TGTGCCAGCAGTTCCGGACTAGCGGGAGTAAGGACCGGGGAGCTGTTTTTT,CASSSGLAGVRTGELFF
TRBJ1-1,15,once,TRBV5-1,NA,TGCGCCAGCAGCTTGTGGGGGGAGGGCCTCACTGAAGCTTTCTTT,CASSLWGEGLTEAFF
TRBJ2-1,15,NA,TRBV11-2,NA,TGTGCCAGCAGCCGCAGGGTCGACTCCTACAATGAGCAGTTCTTC,CASSRRVDSYNEQFF
TRBJ1-2,13,NA,TRBV7-9,TRBD1,TGTGCCAGCAGTCGACAGGGGAACTATGGCTACACCTTC,CASSRQGNYGYTF
TRBJ2-7,18,NA,TRBV11-2,NA,TGTGCCAGCAGCTTACGCCCTACGACGACTAGTACGTCCTACGAGCAGTACTTC,CASSLRPTTTSTSYEQYF